The clone carrying this T cell receptor beta chain appeared a few times. As yet, its antigen is unknown. Germline CDR1 is LGHNA and CDR2 is YSLEER. The V end was cut by 0 bases, the J end by 10 bases, with 19 bases between. This CDR3 is built from 16 residues. Then a second PCR, running about 6 to 12 cycles, was carried out with a sample-barcoded 5' primer and a J-beta primer mix. Template switching added a 12-random-nucleotide identifier to every cDNA molecule. TCRdb itself ran the 5' RACE reads through MiXCR, one entry per CDR3 protein. Of some 1,800,000 distinct CDR3 sequences in the sample, more than 35% are singletons; the top ten hold around 23%. No fewer than 6 million PBMCs went into each sample. This specimen belongs to a study of blood T cells in healthy people across ages. General study results and limits: Roughly linear declines in TCR beta diversity per million T cells occurred with age.

V gene TRBV4-3 combines with J gene TRBJ2-1; no clear D gene. This TCR derives from a human donor in good health. The sample was blood. This CDR3 is CASSQDIQARSYEQFF. Written as DNA, the CDR3 is TGCGCCAGCAGCCAAGATATTCAGGCACGCTCCTACGAGCAGTTCTTC.